The present TCR beta chain was sequenced within a study of shared clonotypes between healthy human individuals. Libraries were prepared by immunoSEQ multiplex PCR; TCRdb keeps only in-frame clonotypes and omits some of them. The table has approximately 510,000 clones, 79% seen once. Trimming took 5 bases from V and 1 from J, leaving 8 bases between them. Per germline, CDR1 LNHDA and CDR2 SQIVND (reference sequence). This CDR3 is built from 13 residues. The rearrangement uses TRBV19 and TRBJ1-2; D is unclear. The TCR originated in a woman in her forties in good health. Some clones in this sample may be carry-over from other donors' samples. The material sequenced was PBMCs. CDR3 bases: TGTGCCAGTAGTGCCGGGGATAACTATGGCTACACCTTC. Translated, it gives CASSAGDNYGYTF.